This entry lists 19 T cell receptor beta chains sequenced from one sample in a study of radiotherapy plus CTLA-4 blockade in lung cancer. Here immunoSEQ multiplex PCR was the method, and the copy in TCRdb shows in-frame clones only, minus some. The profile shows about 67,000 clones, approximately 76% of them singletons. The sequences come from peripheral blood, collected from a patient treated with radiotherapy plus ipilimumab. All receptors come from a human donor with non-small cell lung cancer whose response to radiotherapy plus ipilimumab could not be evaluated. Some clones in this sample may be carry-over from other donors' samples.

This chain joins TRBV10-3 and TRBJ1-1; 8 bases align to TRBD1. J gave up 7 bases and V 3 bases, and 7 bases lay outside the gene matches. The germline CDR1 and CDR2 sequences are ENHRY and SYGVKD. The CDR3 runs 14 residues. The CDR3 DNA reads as TGTGCCATCAGTGAAGGACAGGGCTACGGTGAAGCTTTCTTT. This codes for CAISEGQGYGEAFF.

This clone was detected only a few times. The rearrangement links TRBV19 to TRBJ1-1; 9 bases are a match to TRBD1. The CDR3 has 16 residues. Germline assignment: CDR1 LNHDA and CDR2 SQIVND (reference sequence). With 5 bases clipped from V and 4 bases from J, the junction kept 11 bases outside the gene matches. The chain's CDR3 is CASSPPPGQGSTEAFF. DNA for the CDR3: TGTGCCAGTAGTCCCCCGCCGGGACAGGGCAGCACTGAAGCTTTCTTT.

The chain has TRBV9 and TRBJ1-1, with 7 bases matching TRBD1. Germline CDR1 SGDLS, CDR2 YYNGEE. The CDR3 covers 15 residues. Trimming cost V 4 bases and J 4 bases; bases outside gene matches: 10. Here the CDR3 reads CASSPLQGGGTEAFF. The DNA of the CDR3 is TGTGCCAGCAGCCCCCTCCAGGGGGGCGGCACTGAAGCTTTCTTT.

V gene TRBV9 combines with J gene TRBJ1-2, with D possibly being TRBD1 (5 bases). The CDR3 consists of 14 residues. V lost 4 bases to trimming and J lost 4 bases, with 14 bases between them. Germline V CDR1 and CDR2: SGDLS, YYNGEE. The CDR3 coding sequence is TGTGCCAGCAGCTCCGCGGGGCCCTTCTATGGCTACACCTTC. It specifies CASSSAGPFYGYTF.

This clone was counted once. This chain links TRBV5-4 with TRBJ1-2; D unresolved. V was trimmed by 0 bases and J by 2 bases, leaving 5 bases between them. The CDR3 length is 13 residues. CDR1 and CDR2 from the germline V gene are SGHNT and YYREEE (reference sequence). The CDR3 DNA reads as TGTGCCAGCAGCTTGGCCGGGAACTATGGCTACACCTTC. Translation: CASSLAGNYGYTF.

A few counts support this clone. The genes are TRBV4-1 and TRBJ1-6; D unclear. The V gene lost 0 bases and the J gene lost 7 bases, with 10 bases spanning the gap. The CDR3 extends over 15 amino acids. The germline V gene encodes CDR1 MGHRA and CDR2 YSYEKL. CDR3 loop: CASSQEGSRNSPLHF. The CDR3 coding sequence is TGCGCCAGCAGCCAAGAAGGGAGTCGAAATTCACCCCTCCACTTT.

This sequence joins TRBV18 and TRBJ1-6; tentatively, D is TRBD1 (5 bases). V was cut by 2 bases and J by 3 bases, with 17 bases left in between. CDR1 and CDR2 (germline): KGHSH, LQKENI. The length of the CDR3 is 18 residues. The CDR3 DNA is TGTGCCAGCTCACCATTAGAGGGATCGGGACTCTATAATTCACCCCTCCACTTT. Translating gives CASSPLEGSGLYNSPLHF.

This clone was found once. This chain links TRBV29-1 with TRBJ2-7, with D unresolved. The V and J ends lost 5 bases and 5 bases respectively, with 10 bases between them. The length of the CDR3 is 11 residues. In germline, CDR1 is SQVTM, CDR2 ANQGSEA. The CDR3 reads CSVRGSHEQYF. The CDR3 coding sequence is TGCAGCGTTAGAGGCAGCCACGAGCAGTACTTC.

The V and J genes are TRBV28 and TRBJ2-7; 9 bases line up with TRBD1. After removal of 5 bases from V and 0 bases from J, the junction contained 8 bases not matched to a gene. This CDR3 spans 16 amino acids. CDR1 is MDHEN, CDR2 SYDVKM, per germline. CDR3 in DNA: TGTGCCAGCAGTGCTACCGGGACAGGGAGCTCCTACGAGCAGTACTTC. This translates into CASSATGTGSSYEQYF.

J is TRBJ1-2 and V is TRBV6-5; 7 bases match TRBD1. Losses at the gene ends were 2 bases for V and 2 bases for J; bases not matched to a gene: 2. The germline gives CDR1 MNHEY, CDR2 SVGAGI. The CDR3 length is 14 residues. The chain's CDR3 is CASSYQGQNYGYTF. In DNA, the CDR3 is TGTGCCAGCAGTTACCAGGGACAGAACTATGGCTACACCTTC.

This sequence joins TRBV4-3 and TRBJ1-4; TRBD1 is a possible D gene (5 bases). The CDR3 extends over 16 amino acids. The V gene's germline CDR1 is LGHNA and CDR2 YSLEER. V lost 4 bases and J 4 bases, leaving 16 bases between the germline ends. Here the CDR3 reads CASSPRRGESNEKLFF. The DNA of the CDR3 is TGCGCCAGCAGCCCTCGGAGGGGCGAGAGTAATGAAAAACTGTTTTTT.

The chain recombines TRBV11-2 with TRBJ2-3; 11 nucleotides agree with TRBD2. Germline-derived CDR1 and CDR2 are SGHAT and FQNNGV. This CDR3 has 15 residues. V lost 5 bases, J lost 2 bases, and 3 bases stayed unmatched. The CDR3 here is CASSPGLADTDTQYF. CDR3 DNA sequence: TGTGCCAGCAGCCCGGGACTAGCGGACACAGATACGCAGTATTTT.

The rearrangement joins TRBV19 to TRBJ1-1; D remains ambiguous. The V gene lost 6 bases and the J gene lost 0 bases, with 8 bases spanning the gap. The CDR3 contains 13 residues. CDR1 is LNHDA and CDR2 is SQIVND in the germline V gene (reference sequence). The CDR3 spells CASRPGMNTEAFF. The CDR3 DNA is TGTGCCAGTAGACCGGGGATGAACACTGAAGCTTTCTTT.

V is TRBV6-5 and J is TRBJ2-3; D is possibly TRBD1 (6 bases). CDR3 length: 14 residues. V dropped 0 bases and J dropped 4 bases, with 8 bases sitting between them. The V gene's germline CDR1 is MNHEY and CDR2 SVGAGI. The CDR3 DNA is TGTGCCAGCAGTTACTCTTCAGGGGCAGATACGCAGTATTTT. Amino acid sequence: CASSYSSGADTQYF.

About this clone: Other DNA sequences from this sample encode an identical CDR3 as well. The CDR3 reads CASSGQDNEQFF. CDR3 DNA sequence: TGCGCCAGCAGCGGGCAAGACAATGAGCAGTTCTTC. The chain recombines TRBV5-1 with TRBJ2-1; no firm D call. V lost 4 bases to trimming and J lost 5 bases, with 7 bases between them. The CDR3 contains 12 residues. Per germline, CDR1 SGHRS and CDR2 YFSETQ.

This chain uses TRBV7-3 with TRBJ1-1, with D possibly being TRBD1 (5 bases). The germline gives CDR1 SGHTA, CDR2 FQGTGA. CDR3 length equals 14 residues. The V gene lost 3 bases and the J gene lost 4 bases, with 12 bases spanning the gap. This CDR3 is CASSLALGGTEAFF. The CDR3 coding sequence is TGTGCCAGCAGCTTGGCGTTGGGGGGCACTGAAGCTTTCTTT.

The CDR3 DNA reads as TGTGCCAGCAGCTTCAACAGGGCCTACGAGCAGTACTTC. Protein: CASSFNRAYEQYF. The chain carries TRBV11-2 and TRBJ2-7; a weak D match, TRBD1 (6 bases). This CDR3 comprises 13 residues. V gave up 3 bases and J gave up 2 bases, with 8 bases separating them. Germline loops: CDR1 SGHAT, CDR2 FQNNGV.

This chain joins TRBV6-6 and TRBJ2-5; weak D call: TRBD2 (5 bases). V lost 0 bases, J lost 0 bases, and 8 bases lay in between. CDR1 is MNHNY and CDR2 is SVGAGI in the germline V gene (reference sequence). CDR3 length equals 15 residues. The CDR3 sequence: CASSYSPGYQETQYF. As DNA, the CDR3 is TGTGCCAGCAGTTACTCTCCGGGGTACCAAGAGACCCAGTACTTC.

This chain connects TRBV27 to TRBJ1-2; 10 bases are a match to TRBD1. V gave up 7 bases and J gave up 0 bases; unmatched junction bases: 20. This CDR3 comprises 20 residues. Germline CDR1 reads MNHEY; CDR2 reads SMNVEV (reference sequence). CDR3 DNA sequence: TGTGCCAGCACCCACTTTATCCCTCGACAGGGGGCGCGAGCTAACTATGGCTACACCTTC. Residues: CASTHFIPRQGARANYGYTF.